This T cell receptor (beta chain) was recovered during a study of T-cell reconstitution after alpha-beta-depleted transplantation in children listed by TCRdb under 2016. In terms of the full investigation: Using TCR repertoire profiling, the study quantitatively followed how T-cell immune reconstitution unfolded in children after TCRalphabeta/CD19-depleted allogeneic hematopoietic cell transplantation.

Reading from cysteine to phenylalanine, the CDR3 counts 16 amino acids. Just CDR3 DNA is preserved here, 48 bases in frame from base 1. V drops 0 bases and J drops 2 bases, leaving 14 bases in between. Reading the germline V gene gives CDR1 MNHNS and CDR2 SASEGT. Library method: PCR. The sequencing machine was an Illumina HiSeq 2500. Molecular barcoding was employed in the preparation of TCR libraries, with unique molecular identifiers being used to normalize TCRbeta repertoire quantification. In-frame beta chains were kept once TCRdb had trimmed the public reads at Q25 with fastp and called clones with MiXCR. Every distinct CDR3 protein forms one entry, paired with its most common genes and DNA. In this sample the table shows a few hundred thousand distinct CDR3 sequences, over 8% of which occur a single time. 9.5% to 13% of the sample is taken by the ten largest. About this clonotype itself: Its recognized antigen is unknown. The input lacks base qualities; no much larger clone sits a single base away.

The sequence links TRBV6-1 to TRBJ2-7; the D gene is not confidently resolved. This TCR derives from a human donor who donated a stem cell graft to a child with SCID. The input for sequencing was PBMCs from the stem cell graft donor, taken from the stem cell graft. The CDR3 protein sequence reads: CASSEATRPGTYEQYF. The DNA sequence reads TGTGCCAGCAGTGAAGCCACCCGTCCAGGAACCTACGAGCAGTACTTC.